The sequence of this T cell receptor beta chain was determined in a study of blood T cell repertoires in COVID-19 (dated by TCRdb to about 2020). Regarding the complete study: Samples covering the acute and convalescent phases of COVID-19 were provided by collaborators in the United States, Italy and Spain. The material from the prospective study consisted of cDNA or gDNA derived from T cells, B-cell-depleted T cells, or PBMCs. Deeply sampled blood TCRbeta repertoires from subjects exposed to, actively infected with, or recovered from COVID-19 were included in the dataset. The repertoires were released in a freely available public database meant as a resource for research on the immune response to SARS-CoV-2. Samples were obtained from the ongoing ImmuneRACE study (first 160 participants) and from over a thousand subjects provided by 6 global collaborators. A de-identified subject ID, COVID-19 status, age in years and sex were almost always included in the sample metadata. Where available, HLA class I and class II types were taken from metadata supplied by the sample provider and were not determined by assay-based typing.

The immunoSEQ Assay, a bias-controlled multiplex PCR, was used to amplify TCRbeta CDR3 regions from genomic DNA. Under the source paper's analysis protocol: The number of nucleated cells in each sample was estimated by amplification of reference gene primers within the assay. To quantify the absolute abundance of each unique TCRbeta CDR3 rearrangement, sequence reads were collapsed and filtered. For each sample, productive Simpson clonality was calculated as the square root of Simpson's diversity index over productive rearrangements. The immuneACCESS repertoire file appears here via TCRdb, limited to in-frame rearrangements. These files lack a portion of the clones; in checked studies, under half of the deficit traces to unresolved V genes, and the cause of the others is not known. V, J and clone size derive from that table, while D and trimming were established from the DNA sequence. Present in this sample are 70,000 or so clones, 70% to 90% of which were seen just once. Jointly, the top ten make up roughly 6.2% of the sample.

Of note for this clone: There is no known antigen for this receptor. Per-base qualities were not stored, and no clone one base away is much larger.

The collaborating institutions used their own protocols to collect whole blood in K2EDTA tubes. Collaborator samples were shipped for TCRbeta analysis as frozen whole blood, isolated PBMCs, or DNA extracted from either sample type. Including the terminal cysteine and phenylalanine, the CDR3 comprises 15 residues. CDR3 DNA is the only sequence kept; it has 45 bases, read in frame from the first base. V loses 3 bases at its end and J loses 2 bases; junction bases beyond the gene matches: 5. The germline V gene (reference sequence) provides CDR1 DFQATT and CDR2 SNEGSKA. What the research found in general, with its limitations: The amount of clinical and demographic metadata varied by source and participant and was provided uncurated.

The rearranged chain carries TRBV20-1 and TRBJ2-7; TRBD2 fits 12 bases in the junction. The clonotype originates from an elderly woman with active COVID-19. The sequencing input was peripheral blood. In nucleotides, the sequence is TGCAGTGCTAGTCACCTAGCGGGAGGGCCCTACGAGCAGTACTTC. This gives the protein CSASHLAGGPYEQYF.